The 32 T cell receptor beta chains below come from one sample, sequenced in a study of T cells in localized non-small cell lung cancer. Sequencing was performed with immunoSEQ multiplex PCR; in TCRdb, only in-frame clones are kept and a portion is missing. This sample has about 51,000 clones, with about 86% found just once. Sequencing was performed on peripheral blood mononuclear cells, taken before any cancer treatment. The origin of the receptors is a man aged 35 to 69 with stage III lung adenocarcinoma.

In nucleotides, the CDR3 is TGTGCCAGTAGTTACGGGACTAGCAGGAATGAGCAGTTCTTC. Encoded protein: CASSYGTSRNEQFF. The chain employs TRBV19 and TRBJ2-1; 9 bases match TRBD2. The CDR3 extends over 14 amino acids. Germline CDR1 is LNHDA and CDR2 is SQIVND (reference sequence). The V and J ends lost 5 bases and 7 bases, in that order; junction bases with no gene match: 6. The full variable domain, in which reference TRBV19 and TRBJ2-1 provide the parts outside the CDR3, is DGGITQSPKYLFRKEGQNVTLSCEQNLNHDAMYWYRQDPGQGLRLIYYSQIVNDFQKGDIAEGYSVSREKKESFPLTVTSAQKNPTAFYLCASSYGTSRNEQFFGPGTRLTVL.

The CDR3 reads CASSFGTDTQYF. In DNA, the CDR3 is TGTGCCAGCAGCTTCGGCACAGATACGCAGTATTTT. This chain links TRBV5-6 with TRBJ2-3; D gene ambiguous. The CDR3 spans 12 residues. Trimming cost V 2 bases and J 1 base, with 2 bases left between them. Germline lookup yields CDR1 SGHDT and CDR2 YYEEEE.

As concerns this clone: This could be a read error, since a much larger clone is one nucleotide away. In DNA form, the CDR3 reads TGTGCCAGCATTCCGGAAACGACTAATTCATCCCTCCACTTT. Translated, it gives CASIPETTNSSLHF. V is TRBV2 and J is TRBJ1-6; D is ambiguous. In germline, CDR1 is SNHLY, CDR2 FYNNEI. CDR3 size: 14 residues.

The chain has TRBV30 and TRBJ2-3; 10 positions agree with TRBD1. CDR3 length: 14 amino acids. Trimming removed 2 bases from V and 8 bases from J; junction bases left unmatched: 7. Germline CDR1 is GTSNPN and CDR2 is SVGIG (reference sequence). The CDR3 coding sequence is TGTGCCTGGAGTAGGACAGGGGGAACAAGTACGCAGTATTTT. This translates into CAWSRTGGTSTQYF.

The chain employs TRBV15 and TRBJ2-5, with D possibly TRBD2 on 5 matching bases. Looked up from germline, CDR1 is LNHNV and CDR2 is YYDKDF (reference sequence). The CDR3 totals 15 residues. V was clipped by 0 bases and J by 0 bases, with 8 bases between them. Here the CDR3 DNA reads TGTGCCACCAGCAGAGATAACGGGGACCAAGAGACCCAGTACTTC. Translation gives CATSRDNGDQETQYF.

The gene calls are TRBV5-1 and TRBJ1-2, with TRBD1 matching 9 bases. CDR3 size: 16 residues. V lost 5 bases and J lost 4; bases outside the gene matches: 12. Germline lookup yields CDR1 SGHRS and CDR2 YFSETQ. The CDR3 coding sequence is TGCGCCAGCAGTTGGTATTACAGGGGGCAGGGCTATGGCTACACCTTC. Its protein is CASSWYYRGQGYGYTF. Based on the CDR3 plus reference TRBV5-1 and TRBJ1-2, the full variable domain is KAGVTQTPRYLIKTRGQQVTLSCSPISGHRSVSWYQQTPGQGLQFLFEYFSETQRNKGNFPGRFSGRQFSNSRSEMNVSTLELGDSALYLCASSWYYRGQGYGYTFGSGTRLTVV.

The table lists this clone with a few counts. The CDR3: CASSLGQGGVWTEAFF. The CDR3 DNA reads as TGCGCCAGCAGCTTGGGGCAGGGGGGTGTGTGGACTGAAGCTTTCTTT. V usage is TRBV5-1 and J usage is TRBJ1-1; 7 bases agree with TRBD1. CDR3 size: 16 residues. Germline V gene data show CDR1 as SGHRS and CDR2 as YFSETQ. Germline trimming cut 0 bases from V and 5 bases from J; bases unmatched to any gene: 10.

CDR3 loop: CASSLVGGSGTQYF. CDR3 DNA sequence: TGTGCCAGCAGCTTAGTAGGGGGCTCCGGGACCCAGTACTTC. The rearrangement uses TRBV7-9 and TRBJ2-5, with 7 bases aligning to TRBD1. The CDR3 is 14 amino acids. Germline V gives CDR1 SEHNR, CDR2 FQNEAQ (reference sequence). Trimming cost V 1 base and J 7 bases; bases outside gene matches: 6.

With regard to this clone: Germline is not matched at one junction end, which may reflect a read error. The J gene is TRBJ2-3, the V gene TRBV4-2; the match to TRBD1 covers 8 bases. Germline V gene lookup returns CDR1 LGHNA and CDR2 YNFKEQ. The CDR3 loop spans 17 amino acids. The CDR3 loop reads CASSQPRQGSLTHTQYF. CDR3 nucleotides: TGTGCCAGCAGTCAACCTCGACAGGGGAGCCTCACACATACGCAGTATTTT.

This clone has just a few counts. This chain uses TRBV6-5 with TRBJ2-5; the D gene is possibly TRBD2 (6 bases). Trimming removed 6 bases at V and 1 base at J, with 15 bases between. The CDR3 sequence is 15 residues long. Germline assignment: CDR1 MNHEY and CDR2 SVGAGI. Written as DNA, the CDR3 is TGTGCCAGCAGCCGATTTACTAGCAGCCAAGAGACCCAGTACTTC. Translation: CASSRFTSSQETQYF.

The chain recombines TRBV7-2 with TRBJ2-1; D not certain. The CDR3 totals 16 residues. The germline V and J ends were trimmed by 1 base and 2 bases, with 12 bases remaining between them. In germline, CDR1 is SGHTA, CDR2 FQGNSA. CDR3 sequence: CASSLGWAPTYNEQFF. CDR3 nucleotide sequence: TGTGCCAGCAGCTTAGGTTGGGCCCCGACCTACAATGAGCAGTTCTTC.

Here the CDR3 reads CASSLAGGGPYNEQFF. CDR3 DNA sequence: TGTGCCAGCAGCCTCGCAGGGGGGGGCCCCTACAATGAGCAGTTCTTC. The rearrangement uses TRBV11-1 and TRBJ2-1; D might be TRBD1 or TRBD2, each matching 7 bases. CDR3 size: 16 residues. The germline gives CDR1 SGHAT, CDR2 FQDESV (reference sequence). V shed 5 bases and J shed 2 bases, with 16 bases lying between them.

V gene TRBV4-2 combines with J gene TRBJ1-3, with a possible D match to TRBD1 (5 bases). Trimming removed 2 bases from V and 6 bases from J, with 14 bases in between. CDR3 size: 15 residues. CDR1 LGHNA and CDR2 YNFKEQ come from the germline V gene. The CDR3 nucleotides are TGTGCCAGCAGCCAACCTGACAGATTAGAAAACACCATATATTTT. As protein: CASSQPDRLENTIYF.

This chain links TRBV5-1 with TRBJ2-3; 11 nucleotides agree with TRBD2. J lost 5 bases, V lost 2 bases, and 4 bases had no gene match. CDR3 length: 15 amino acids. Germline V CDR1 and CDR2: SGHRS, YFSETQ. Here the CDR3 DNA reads TGCGCCAGCAGCTTAAGGCTAGCGGGGGGAGATACGCAGTATTTT. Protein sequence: CASSLRLAGGDTQYF.

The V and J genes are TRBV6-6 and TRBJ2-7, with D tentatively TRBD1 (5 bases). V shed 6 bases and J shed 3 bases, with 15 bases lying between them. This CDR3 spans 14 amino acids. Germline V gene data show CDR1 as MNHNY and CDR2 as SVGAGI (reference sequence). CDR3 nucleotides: TGTGCCAGCAGCCCTCGACAGTATGGCTACGAGCAGTACTTC. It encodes CASSPRQYGYEQYF.

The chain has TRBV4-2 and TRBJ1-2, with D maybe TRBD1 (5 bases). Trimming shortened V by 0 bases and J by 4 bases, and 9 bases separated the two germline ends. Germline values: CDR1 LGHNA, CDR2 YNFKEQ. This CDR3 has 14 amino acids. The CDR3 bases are TGTGCCAGCAGCCAAGATAGGGGTTTCTATGGCTACACCTTC. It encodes CASSQDRGFYGYTF.

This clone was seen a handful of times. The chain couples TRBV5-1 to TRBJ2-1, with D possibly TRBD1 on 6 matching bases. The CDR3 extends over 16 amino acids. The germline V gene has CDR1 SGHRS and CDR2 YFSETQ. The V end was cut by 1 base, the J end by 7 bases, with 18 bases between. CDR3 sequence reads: CASSLSASGHPNEQFF. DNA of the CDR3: TGCGCCAGCAGCTTGTCGGCGTCGGGACACCCGAATGAGCAGTTCTTC.

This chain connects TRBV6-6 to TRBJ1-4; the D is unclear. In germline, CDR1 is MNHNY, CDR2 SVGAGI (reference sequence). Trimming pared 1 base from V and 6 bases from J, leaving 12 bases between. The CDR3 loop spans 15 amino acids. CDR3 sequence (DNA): TGTGCCAGCAGTTACTATGGGGTAAAGGATGAAAAACTGTTTTTT. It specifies CASSYYGVKDEKLFF.

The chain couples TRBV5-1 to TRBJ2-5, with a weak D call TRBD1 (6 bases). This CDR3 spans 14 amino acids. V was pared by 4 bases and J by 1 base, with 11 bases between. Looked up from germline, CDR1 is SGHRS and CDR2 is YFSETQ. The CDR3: CASSRGTGQETQYF. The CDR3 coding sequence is TGCGCCAGCAGCAGGGGGACGGGCCAAGAGACCCAGTACTTC.

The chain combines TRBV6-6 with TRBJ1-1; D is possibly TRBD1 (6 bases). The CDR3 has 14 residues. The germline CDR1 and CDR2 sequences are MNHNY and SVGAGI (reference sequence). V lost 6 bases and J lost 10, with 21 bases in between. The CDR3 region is CASSPTGLREGAFF. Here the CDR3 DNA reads TGTGCCAGCAGCCCTACAGGGCTGAGGGAAGGAGCTTTCTTT.

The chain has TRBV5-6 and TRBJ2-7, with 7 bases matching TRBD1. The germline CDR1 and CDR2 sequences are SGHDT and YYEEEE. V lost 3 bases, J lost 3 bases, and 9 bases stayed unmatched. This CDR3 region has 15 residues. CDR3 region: CASSSTGTAFYEQYF. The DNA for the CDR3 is TGTGCCAGCAGCTCGACCGGGACAGCCTTCTACGAGCAGTACTTC.

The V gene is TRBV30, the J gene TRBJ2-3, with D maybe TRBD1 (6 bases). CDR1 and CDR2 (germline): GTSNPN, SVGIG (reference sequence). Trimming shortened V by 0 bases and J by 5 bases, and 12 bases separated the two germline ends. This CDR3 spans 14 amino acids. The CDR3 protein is CAWSVAQGQDTQYF. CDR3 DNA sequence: TGTGCCTGGAGTGTAGCCCAGGGACAAGATACGCAGTATTTT.

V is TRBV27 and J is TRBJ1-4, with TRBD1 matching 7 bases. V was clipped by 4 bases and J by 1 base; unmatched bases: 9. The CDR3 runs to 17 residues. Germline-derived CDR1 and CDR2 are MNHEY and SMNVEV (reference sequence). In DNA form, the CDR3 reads TGTGCCAGCAGTTCCTCGCCTTGGACAGGAACTAATGAAAAACTGTTTTTT. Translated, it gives CASSSSPWTGTNEKLFF.

The DNA of the CDR3 is TGTGCCAGCAGCCCTAAGGGGTTTACTGGGTCCATTCAGTACTTC. The encoded protein is CASSPKGFTGSIQYF. The chain links TRBV28 to TRBJ2-4, with D perhaps TRBD1 (5 bases). CDR3 size: 15 residues. The germline V and J ends were trimmed by 6 bases and 9 bases, with 21 bases remaining between them. CDR1 and CDR2 (germline): MDHEN, SYDVKM.

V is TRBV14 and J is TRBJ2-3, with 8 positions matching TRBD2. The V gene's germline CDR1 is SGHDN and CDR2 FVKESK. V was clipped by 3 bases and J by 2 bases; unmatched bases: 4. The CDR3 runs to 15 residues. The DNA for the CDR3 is TGTGCCAGCAGCCACGGACTAGCAGACACAGATACGCAGTATTTT. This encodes CASSHGLADTDTQYF.

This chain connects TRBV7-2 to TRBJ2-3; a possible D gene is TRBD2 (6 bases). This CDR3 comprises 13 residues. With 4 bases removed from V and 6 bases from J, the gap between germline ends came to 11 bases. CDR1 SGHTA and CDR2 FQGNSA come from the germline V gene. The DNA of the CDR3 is TGTGCCAGCAGCTACGGAGCGGGCGATACGCAGTATTTT. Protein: CASSYGAGDTQYF.

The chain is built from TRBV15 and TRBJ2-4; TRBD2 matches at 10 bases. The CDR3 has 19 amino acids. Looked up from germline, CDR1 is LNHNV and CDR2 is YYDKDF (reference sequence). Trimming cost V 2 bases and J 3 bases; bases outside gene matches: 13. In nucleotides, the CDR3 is TGTGCCACCAGCAGACCTGAAGATATGAGCGGGGGGGGCAAAAACATTCAGTACTTC. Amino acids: CATSRPEDMSGGGKNIQYF.

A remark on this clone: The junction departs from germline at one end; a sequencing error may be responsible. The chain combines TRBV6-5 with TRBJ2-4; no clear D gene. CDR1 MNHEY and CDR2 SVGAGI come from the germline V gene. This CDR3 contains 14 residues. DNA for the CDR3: TGTGCCAGCAGTCCACTCGGAGCCCAAAACATTCAGTACTTC. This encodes CASSPLGAQNIQYF.

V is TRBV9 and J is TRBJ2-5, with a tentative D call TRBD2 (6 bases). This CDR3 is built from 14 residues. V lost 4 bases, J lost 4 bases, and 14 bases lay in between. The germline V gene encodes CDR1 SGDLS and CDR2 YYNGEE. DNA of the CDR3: TGTGCCAGCAGCCGGGACTTGACATCAGAGACCCAGTACTTC. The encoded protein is CASSRDLTSETQYF.

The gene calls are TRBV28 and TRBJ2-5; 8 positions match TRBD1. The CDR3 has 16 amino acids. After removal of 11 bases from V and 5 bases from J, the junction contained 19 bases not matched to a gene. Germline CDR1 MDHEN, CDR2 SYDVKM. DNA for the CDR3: TGTGCCTCCCGCCCGCGAGGTCAGGGGGCGACGGAGACCCAGTACTTC. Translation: CASRPRGQGATETQYF. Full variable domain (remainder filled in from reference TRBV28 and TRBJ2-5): DVKVTQSSRYLVKRTGEKVFLECVQDMDHENMFWYRQDPGLGLRLIYFSYDVKMKEKGDIPEGYSVSREKKERFSLILESASTNQTSMYLCASRPRGQGATETQYFGPGTRLLVL.

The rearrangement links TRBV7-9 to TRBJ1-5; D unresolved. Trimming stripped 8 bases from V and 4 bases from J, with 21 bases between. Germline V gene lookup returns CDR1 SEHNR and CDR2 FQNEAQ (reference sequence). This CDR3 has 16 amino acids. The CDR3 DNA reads TGTGCCAGCGGGGAAAGTACACACAATTTTAATCAGCCCCAGCATTTT. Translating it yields CASGESTHNFNQPQHF.

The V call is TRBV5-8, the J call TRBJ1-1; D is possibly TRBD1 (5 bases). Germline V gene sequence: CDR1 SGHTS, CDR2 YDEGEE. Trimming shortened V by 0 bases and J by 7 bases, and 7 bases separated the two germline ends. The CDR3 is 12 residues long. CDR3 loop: CASSLGQSEAFF. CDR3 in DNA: TGTGCCAGCAGCTTGGGACAGAGTGAAGCTTTCTTT.